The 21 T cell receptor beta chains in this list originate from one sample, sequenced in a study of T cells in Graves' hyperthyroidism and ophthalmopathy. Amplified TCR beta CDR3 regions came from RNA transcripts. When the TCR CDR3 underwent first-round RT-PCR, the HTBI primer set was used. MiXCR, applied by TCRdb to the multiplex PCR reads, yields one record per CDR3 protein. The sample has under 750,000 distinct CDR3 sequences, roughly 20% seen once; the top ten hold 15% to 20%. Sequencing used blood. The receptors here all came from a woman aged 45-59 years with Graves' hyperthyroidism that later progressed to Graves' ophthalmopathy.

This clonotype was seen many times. CDR3 sequence reads: CASSESQYGLGYTF. Written as DNA, the CDR3 is TGTGCCAGCAGTGAAAGTCAGTACGGTCTCGGCTACACCTTC. The chain joins TRBV6-1 to TRBJ1-2; D is ambiguous. Trimming took off 2 bases at V and 8 bases at J, with 15 bases between the two ends. The CDR3 length is 14 residues. CDR1 is MNHNS and CDR2 is SASEGT in the germline V gene.

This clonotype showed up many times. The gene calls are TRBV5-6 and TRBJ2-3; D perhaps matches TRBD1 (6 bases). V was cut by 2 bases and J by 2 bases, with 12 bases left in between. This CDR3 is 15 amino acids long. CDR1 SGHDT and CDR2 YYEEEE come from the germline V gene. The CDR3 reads CASSFLGTNTDTQYF. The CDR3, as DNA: TGTGCCAGCAGCTTTTTAGGGACAAACACAGATACGCAGTATTTT.

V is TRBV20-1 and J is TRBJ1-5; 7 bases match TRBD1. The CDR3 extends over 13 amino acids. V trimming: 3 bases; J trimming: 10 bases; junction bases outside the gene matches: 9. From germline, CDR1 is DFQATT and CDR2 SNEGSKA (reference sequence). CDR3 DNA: TGCAGTGCTAGTACGCAGGGGGGAAACCCCCAGCATTTT. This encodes CSASTQGGNPQHF.

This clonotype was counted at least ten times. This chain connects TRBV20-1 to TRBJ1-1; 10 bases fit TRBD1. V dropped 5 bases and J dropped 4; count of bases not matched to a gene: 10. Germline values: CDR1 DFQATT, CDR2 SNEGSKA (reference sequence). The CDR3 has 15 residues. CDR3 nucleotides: TGCAGTGCTGATCTTGGACAGGGGGTTGTCACTGAAGCTTTCTTT. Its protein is CSADLGQGVVTEAFF.

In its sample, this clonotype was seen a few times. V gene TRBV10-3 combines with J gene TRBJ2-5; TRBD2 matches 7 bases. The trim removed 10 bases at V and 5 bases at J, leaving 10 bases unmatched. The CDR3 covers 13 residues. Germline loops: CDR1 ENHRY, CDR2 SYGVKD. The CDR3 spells CATGASGAETQYF. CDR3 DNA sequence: TGTGCCACCGGGGCCAGCGGGGCGGAGACCCAGTACTTC.

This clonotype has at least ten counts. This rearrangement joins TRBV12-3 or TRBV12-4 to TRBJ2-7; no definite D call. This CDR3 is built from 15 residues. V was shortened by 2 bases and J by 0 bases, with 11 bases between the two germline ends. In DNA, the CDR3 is TGTGCCAGCAGTTTATTGGCTTTAAGCTCCTACGAGCAGTACTTC. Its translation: CASSLLALSSYEQYF.

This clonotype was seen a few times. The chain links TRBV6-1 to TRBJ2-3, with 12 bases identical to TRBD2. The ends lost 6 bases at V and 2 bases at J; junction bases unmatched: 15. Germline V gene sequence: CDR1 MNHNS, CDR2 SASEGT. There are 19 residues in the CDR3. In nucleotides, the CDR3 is TGTGCCAGCAGCCCCGCTTACTCGACTAGCGGGGGATTCACAGATACGCAGTATTTT. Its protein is CASSPAYSTSGGFTDTQYF.

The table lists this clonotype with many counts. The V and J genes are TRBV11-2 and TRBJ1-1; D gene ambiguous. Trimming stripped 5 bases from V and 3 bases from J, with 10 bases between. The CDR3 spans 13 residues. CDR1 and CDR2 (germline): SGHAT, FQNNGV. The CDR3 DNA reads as TGTGCCAGCAGCCAGGTTTGGCACACTGAAGCTTTCTTT. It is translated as CASSQVWHTEAFF.

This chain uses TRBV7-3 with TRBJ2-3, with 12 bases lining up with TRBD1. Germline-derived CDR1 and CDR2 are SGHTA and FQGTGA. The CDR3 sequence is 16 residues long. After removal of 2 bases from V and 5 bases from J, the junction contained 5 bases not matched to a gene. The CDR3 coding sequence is TGTGCCAGCAGCTTAGGTGGGACAGGGGGCAGAGATACGCAGTATTTT. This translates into CASSLGGTGGRDTQYF.

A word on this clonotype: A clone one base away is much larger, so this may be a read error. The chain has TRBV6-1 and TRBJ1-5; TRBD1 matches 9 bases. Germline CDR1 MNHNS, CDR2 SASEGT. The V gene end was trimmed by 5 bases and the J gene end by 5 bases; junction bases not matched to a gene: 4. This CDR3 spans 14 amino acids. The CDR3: CASSPGTGYQPQHF. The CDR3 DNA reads TGTGCCAGCAGTCCCGGGACAGGGTATCAGCCCCAGCATTTT.

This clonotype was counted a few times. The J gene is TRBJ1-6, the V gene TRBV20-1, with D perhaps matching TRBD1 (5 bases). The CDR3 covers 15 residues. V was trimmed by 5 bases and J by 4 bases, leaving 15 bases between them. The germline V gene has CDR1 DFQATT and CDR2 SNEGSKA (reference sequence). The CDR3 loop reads CSAPAQGRYNSPLHF. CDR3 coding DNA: TGCAGTGCTCCCGCGCAGGGCCGATATAATTCACCCCTCCACTTT.

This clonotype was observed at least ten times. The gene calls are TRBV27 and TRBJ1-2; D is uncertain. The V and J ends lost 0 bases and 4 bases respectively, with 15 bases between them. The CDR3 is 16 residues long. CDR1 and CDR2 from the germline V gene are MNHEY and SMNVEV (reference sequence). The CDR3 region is CASSLSKGSGSYGYTF. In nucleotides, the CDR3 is TGTGCCAGCAGTTTATCGAAGGGTAGTGGGTCCTATGGCTACACCTTC.

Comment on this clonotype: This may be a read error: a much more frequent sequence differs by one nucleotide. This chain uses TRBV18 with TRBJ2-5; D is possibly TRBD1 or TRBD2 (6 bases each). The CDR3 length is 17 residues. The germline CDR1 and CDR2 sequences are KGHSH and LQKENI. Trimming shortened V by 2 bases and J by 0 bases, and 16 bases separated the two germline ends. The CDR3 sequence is CASSPIGGTTYQETQYF. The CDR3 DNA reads TGTGCCAGCTCACCAATCGGGGGCACGACATACCAAGAGACCCAGTACTTC.

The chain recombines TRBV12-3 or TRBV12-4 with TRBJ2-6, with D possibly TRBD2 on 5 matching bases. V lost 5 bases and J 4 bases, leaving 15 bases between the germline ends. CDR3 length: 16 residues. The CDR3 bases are TGTGCCAGCAGTATTCACGGGGTGCGGGGGGCCAACGTCCTGACTTTC. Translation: CASSIHGVRGANVLTF.

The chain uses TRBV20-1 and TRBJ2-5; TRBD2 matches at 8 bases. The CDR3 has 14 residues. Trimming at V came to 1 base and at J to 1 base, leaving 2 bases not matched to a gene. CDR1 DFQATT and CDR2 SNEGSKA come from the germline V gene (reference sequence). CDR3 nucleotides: TGCAGTGCTAGAGGCGGGGGGCCCCAAGAGACCCAGTACTTC. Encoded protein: CSARGGGPQETQYF.

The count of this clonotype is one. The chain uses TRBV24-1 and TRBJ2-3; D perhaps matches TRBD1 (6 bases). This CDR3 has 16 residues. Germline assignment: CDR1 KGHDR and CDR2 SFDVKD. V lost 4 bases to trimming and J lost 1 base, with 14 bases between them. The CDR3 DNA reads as TGTGCCACCAGTGACACCACAGGGATAGGCACAGATACGCAGTATTTT. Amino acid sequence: CATSDTTGIGTDTQYF.

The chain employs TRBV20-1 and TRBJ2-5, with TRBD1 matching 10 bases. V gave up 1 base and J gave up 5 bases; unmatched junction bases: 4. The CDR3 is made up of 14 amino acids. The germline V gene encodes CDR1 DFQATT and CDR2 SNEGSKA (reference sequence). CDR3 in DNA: TGCAGTGCTAGAGGGGACAGGGGAGTGGAGACCCAGTACTTC. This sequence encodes CSARGDRGVETQYF.

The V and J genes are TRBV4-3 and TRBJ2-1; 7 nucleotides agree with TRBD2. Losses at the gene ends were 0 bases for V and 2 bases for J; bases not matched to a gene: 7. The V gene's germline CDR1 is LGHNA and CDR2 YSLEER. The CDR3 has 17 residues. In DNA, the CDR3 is TGCGCCAGCAGCCAAGATAGGGCTAGCGGAGCCTACAATGAGCAGTTCTTC. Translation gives CASSQDRASGAYNEQFF.

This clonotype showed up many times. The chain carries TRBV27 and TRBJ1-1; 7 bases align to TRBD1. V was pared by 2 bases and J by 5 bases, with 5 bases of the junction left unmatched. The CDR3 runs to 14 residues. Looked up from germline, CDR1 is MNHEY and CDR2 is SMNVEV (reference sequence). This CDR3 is CASSLRGGRTEAFF. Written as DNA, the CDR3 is TGTGCCAGCAGTTTAAGAGGGGGCAGGACTGAAGCTTTCTTT.

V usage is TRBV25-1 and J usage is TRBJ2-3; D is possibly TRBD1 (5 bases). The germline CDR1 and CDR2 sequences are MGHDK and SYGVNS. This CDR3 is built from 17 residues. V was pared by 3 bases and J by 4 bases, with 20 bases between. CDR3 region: CASSDQGTRRSADTQYF. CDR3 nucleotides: TGTGCCAGCAGTGACCAGGGCACCCGGAGATCCGCAGATACGCAGTATTTT.

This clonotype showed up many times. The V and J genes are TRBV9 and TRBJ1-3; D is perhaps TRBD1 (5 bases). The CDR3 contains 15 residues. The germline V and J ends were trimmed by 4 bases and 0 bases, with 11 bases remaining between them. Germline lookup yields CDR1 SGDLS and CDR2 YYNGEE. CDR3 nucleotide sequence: TGTGCCAGCAGCCGGGGGAAACCCTCTGGAAACACCATATATTTT. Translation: CASSRGKPSGNTIYF.